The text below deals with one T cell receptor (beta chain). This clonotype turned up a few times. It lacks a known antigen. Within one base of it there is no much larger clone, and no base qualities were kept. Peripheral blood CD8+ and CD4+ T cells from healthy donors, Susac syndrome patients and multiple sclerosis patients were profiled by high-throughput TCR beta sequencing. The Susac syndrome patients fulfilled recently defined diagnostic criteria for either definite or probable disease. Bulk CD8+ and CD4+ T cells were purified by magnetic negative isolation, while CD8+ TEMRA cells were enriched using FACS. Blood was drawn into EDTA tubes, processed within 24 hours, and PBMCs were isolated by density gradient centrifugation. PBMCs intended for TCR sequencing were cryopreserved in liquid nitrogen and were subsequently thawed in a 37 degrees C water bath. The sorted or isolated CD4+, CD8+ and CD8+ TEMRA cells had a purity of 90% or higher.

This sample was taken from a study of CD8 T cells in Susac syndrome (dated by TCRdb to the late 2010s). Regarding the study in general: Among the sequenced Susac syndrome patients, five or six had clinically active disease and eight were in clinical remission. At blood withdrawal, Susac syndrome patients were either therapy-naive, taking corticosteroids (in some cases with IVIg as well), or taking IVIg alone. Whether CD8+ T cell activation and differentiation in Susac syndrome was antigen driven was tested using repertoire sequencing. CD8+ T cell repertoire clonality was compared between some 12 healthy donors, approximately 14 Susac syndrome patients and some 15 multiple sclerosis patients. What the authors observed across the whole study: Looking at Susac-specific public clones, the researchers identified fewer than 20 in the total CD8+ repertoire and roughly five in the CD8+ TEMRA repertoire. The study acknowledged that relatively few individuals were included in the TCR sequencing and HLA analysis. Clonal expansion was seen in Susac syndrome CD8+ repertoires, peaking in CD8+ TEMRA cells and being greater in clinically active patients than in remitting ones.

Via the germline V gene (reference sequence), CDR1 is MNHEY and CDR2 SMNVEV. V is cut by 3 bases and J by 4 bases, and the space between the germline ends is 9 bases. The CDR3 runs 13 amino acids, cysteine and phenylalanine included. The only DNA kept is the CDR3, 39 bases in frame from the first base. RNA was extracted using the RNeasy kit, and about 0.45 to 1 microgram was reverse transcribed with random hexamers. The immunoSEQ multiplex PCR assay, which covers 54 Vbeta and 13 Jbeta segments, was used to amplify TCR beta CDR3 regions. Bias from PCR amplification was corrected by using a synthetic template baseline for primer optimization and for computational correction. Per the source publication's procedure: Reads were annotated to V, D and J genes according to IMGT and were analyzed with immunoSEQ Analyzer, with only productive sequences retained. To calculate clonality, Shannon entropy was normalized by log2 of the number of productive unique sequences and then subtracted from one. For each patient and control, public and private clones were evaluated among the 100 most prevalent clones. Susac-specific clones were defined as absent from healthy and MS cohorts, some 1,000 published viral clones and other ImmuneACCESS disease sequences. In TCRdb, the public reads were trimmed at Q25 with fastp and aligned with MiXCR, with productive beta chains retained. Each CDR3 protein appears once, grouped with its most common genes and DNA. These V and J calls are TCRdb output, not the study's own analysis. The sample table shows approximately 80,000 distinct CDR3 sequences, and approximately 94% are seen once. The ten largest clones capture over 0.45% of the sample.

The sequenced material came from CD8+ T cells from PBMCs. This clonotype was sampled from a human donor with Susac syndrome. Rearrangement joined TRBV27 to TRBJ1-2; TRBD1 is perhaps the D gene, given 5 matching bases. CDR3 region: CASSLEGFYGYTF. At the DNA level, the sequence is TGTGCCAGCAGTTTGGAGGGGTTCTATGGCTACACCTTC.